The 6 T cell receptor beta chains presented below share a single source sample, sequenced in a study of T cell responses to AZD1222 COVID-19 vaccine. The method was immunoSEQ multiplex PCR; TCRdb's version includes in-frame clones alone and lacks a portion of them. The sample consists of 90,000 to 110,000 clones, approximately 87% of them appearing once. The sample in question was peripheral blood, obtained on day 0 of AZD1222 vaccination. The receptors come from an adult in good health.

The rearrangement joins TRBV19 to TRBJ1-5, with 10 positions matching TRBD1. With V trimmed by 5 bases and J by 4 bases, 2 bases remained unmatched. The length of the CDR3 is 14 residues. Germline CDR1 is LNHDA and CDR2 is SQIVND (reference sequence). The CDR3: CASSGGQGNQPQHF. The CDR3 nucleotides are TGTGCCAGTAGTGGGGGACAGGGGAATCAGCCCCAGCATTTT.

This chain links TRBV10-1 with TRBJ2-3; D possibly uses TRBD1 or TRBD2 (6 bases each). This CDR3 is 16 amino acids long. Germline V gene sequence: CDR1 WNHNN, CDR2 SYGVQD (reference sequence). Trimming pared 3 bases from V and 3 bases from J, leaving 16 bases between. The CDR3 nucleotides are TGCGCCAGCAGTGACGGGGGCCTCCCGCAGACAGATACGCAGTATTTT. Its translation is CASSDGGLPQTDTQYF.

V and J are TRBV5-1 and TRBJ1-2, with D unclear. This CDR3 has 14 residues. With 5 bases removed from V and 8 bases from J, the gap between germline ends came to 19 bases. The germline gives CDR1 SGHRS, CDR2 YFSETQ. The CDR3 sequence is CASRVNEVGTGYTF. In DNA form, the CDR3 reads TGCGCCAGCAGGGTTAATGAGGTCGGAACGGGCTACACCTTC.

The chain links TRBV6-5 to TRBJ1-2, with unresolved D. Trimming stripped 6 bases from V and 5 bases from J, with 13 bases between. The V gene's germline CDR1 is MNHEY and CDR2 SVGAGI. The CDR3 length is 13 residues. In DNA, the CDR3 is TGTGCCAGCAGGGGTTCAGGTGGATATGGCTACACCTTC. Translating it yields CASRGSGGYGYTF.

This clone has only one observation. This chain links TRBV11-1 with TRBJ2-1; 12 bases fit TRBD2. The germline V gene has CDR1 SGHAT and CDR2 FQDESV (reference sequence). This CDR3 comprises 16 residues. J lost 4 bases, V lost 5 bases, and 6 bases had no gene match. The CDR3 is CASSRLAGGLYNEQFF. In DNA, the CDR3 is TGTGCCAGCAGCCGTCTAGCGGGGGGGCTTTACAATGAGCAGTTCTTC.

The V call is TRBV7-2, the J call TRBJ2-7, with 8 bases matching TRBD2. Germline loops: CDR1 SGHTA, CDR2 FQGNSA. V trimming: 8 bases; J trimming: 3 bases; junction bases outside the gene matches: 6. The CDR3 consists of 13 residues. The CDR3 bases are TGTGCCAGCCAGGGCGCGGGGGGCTACGAGCAGTACTTC. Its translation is CASQGAGGYEQYF.